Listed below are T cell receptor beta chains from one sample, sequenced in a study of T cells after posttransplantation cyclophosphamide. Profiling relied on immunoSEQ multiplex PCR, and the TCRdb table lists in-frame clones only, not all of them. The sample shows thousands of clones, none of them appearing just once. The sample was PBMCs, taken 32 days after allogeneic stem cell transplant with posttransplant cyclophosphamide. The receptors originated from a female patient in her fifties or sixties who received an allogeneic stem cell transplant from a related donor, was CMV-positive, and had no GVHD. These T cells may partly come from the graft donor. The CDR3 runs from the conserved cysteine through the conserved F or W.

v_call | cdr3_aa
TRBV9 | CASSPDRAGANVLTF
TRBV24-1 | CATSDFGQGQIGELFF
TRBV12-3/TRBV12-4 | CASSTGTSGTEQYF
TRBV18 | CASSAMTGGNTEAFF
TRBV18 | CASSESRGGTEAFF
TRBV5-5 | CASSSGGTGGSHGYTF
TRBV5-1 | CASRPGGNSYEQYF
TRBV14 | CASSQDRSDRGGTNEKLFF
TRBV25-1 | CASSEFPGGTAANEKLFF
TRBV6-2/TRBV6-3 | CASNLGGAYEQYF
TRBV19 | CASSIAASGQETQYF
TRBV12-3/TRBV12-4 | CASSSLIGGTDTQYF
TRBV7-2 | CASSFSLERYEQYF
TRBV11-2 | CASSFTGTSGSEQFF
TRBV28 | CASTGGGGQPQHF
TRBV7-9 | CASSLGRLAGGYYNEQFF
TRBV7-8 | CASGRERGTEAFF
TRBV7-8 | CASSLNRQGSNQPQHF
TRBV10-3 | CASRGRDTDTQYF
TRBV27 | CASSIYRGIAEAFF
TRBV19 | CASSTLIRSNQPQHF
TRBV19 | CASRTADSSGYTF
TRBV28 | CASRSAGVGYEQYF
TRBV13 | CASSSPGQGACEQYF
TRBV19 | CASSIGVDMNTEAFF
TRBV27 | CASSLGAGPQHF
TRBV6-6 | CASSYQGDTEAFF
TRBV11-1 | CASNPLFPRGIRSTDTQYF
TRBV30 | CAWNGPDRAYEQYF
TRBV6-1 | CASREHPGSGNTIYF
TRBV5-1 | CASSLGRDTSTTGELFF
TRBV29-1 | CSVEITTSGEQYF
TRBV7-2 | CASSYSGRASWTGELFF
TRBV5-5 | CASSARQANYNSPLHF
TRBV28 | CASRQGNYGYTF
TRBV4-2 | CASSQDPLAGVSYNEQFF
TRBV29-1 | CSVERRRGGVEAFF
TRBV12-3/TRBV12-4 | CASSLRVLDVGLGSGRASEQYF
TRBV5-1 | CASSEPDGAQYF
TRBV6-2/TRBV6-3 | CASLPGLAGVNEQYF
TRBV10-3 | CAIRTDRDNSPLHF
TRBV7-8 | CASSLEEGATGIF
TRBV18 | CASSPPGQGANGELFF
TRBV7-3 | CASSLEAQAGNTIYF
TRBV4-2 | CASSRQGEKLFF
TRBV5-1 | CASSQGTGSLYGYTF
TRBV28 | CASTQFVTLSYEQYF